Below, 5 T cell receptor beta chains from the same sample are listed, as sequenced in a study of post-analysis software for immune sequencing data. Study-level results: The study found TRBV5-6, TRBV5-1 and TRBV20-1 among a handful of TRBV segments more frequent in patients than controls.

The antigens of these receptors remain unknown. Unique molecular identifiers tagged the TCR beta cDNA libraries. MiXCR was run by TCRdb on the PCR reads, yielding one entry per CDR3 protein. Found here are fewer than 900,000 distinct CDR3 sequences, roughly 46% of them singletons; the top ten hold around 4.7%. The sample consisted of blood. The receptor set was obtained from a girl between 5 and 17 years old with multiple sclerosis.

In DNA form, the CDR3 reads TGTGCCAGCTCACCAGAACGGGGCCTTCGGTACTTC. Translated, it gives CASSPERGLRYF. The V and J genes are TRBV18 and TRBJ2-4; TRBD1 or TRBD2 may be the D gene (5 bases each). This CDR3 contains 12 residues. Per germline, CDR1 KGHSH and CDR2 LQKENI. V lost 2 bases and J lost 15, with 14 bases in between.

V is TRBV20-1 and J is TRBJ2-7; tentative D call: TRBD2 (5 bases). Deletions cut 4 bases from V and 5 bases from J, with 6 bases between. The CDR3 covers 10 residues. Germline CDR1 is DFQATT and CDR2 is SNEGSKA (reference sequence). The CDR3 sequence is CSAMRDEQYF. CDR3 bases: TGCAGTGCTATGAGGGACGAGCAGTACTTC.

The chain combines TRBV30 with TRBJ1-2; 9 bases map to TRBD1. Trimming cost V 5 bases and J 5 bases; bases outside gene matches: 3. CDR1 and CDR2 from the germline V gene are GTSNPN and SVGIG (reference sequence). The CDR3 totals 12 residues. The CDR3 spells CAWGGTGYGYTF. The CDR3 DNA reads TGTGCCTGGGGTGGGACAGGGTATGGCTACACCTTC.

A remark on this clonotype: At one end, the junction sequence differs from germline, possibly due to a read error. This chain uses TRBV4-3 with TRBJ2-1, with D uncertain. The CDR3 is 16 amino acids. Looked up from germline, CDR1 is LGHNA and CDR2 is YSLEER. The CDR3 DNA follows: TGCGCCAGCAGCCAAGATATCGTTAGCTCCTGCAATGAGCAGTTCTTC. It is translated as CASSQDIVSSCNEQFF.

The chain couples TRBV5-6 to TRBJ2-4; D is possibly TRBD1 (6 bases). V was clipped by 2 bases and J by 11 bases, with 14 bases between them. From germline, CDR1 is SGHDT and CDR2 YYEEEE. CDR3 length: 13 residues. The CDR3 sequence is CASSFTGQEFQYF. Here the CDR3 DNA reads TGTGCCAGCAGCTTTACAGGGCAGGAATTTCAGTACTTC.